This T cell receptor (beta chain) was identified in a study of early T cells in non-severe SARS-CoV-2 infection. About the research overall: The authors sequenced bulk RNA from unsorted whole blood, leaving chains unpaired.

In the library, individual cDNA molecules carried attached unique molecular identifiers. TCRdb analysed the 5' RACE reads with MiXCR anew, one entry per CDR3 protein. The sample carries around 29,000 distinct CDR3 sequences, 5.5% to 6.5% recorded once. Germline V CDR1 and CDR2: SGHTA, FQGNSA. This CDR3 region has 15 residues. Trimming shortened V by 0 bases and J by 0 bases, and 9 bases separated the two germline ends. This clonotype was counted at least ten times. This TCR derives from an adult who was a healthcare worker with PCR-confirmed SARS-CoV-2 infection or an uninfected control (not recorded which). Sequenced material: whole blood. This rearrangement joins TRBV7-2 to TRBJ2-7, with D perhaps assigned TRBD1 or TRBD2 (5 bases each). CDR3 DNA sequence: TGTGCCAGCAGCTTAGCGTCAGGGAGCTCCTACGAGCAGTACTTC. Residues: CASSLASGSSYEQYF. The entire variable domain, with the rest obtained from reference TRBV7-2 and TRBJ2-7, is as follows: GAGVSQSPSNKVTEKGKDVELRCDPISGHTALYWYRQSLGQGLEFLIYFQGNSAPDKSGLPSDRFSAERTGGSVSTLTIQRTQQEDSAVYLCASSLASGSSYEQYFGPGTRLTVT.